Presented here are 30 T cell receptor beta chains from one specimen sequenced in a study of blood T cell repertoires in COVID-19. Assay used: immunoSEQ multiplex PCR; TCRdb lists only in-frame clones, some missing. In the table there are approximately 100,000 clones, 90% to 95% of which are singletons. Material for sequencing was peripheral blood. These receptors originate from a man aged 60 to 75 with acute or convalescent COVID-19.

This chain uses TRBV3-1 (or the pseudogene TRBV3-2) with TRBJ1-4; D not resolved. This CDR3 is 15 amino acids long. Trimming took 0 bases from V and 0 from J, leaving 5 bases between them. Germline V CDR1 and CDR2: LGHDT, YNNKEL (reference sequence). The CDR3 reads CASSQEESTNEKLFF. As DNA, the CDR3 is TGTGCCAGCAGCCAAGAGGAGTCAACTAATGAAAAACTGTTTTTT.

V and J are TRBV28 and TRBJ2-5, with D possibly TRBD1 on 5 matching bases. Between the trimmed V and J ends, which lost 5 bases and 1 base, there was a span of 11 bases. Germline values: CDR1 MDHEN, CDR2 SYDVKM. The CDR3 sequence is 14 residues long. This chain's CDR3 is CASSPNRGQETQYF. The DNA for the CDR3 is TGTGCCAGCAGTCCCAATAGGGGCCAAGAGACCCAGTACTTC.

This clone was detected only a few times. The chain combines TRBV24-1 with TRBJ2-7; 11 bases line up with TRBD2. Germline CDR1 is KGHDR and CDR2 is SFDVKD. This CDR3 has 16 amino acids. V was clipped by 2 bases and J by 5 bases; unmatched bases: 7. The CDR3 region has the DNA TGTGCCACCAGTGATTGGAGGACTAGCGGGCTAAACGAGCAGTACGTC. Translation gives CATSDWRTSGLNEQYV.

Only one count was recorded for this clone. This chain connects TRBV12-3 or TRBV12-4 to TRBJ1-2; 9 nucleotides line up with TRBD1. This CDR3 comprises 13 residues. J lost 5 bases, V lost 6 bases, and 4 bases had no gene match. Here the CDR3 reads CASRRTGAYGYTF. CDR3 nucleotides: TGTGCCAGCAGGCGGACAGGGGCGTATGGCTACACCTTC.

The chain carries TRBV5-1 and TRBJ1-6; no definite D call. The V gene's germline CDR1 is SGHRS and CDR2 YFSETQ. The CDR3 is made up of 17 amino acids. V shed 4 bases and J shed 5 bases, with 19 bases lying between them. This chain's CDR3 is CASSPGNTQMNNSPLHF. The CDR3 region has the DNA TGCGCCAGCAGCCCGGGGAACACTCAAATGAATAATTCACCCCTCCACTTT.

The chain is built from TRBV5-1 and TRBJ2-2; a possible D gene is TRBD2 (5 bases). This CDR3 spans 20 amino acids. The V gene lost 3 bases and the J gene lost 4 bases, with 28 bases spanning the gap. The germline gives CDR1 SGHRS, CDR2 YFSETQ. CDR3 protein: CASSSPRGSAEESITGELFF. The CDR3 DNA follows: TGCGCCAGCAGCTCTCCCCGGGGTTCAGCGGAAGAGAGCATCACCGGGGAGCTGTTTTTT. The entire variable domain, with the rest obtained from reference TRBV5-1 and TRBJ2-2, is as follows: KAGVTQTPRYLIKTRGQQVTLSCSPISGHRSVSWYQQTPGQGLQFLFEYFSETQRNKGNFPGRFSGRQFSNSRSEMNVSTLELGDSALYLCASSSPRGSAEESITGELFFGEGSRLTVL.

The rearrangement links TRBV28 to TRBJ2-2; 11 positions agree with TRBD2. The CDR3 has 16 residues. The V and J ends lost 6 bases and 5 bases, in that order; junction bases with no gene match: 8. Per the germline V gene, CDR1 is MDHEN and CDR2 is SYDVKM. CDR3 residues: CASRLLAGAGTGELFF. Written as DNA, the CDR3 is TGTGCCAGCAGGCTACTAGCGGGAGCGGGGACCGGGGAGCTGTTTTTT.

The V gene is TRBV7-3, the J gene TRBJ2-1; maybe TRBD2 (8 bases). The CDR3 extends over 17 amino acids. Between the trimmed V and J ends, which lost 5 bases and 8 bases, there was a span of 25 bases. CDR1 is SGHTA, CDR2 FQGTGA, per germline. The CDR3 is CASSATTSGKTGDEQFF. CDR3 DNA: TGTGCCAGCAGCGCCACCACTAGCGGCAAAACAGGGGATGAGCAGTTCTTC.

The chain combines TRBV7-9 with TRBJ1-2; 7 nucleotides align to TRBD1. V lost 0 bases, J lost 6 bases, and 10 bases stayed unmatched. Germline V CDR1 and CDR2: SEHNR, FQNEAQ (reference sequence). This CDR3 has 16 amino acids. The CDR3 is CASSLARQGGGNGYTF. CDR3 sequence (DNA): TGTGCCAGCAGCTTAGCCCGACAGGGAGGAGGAAATGGCTACACCTTC.

CDR3 sequence: CASSIVGAGGTEAFF. The CDR3 nucleotides are TGTGCCAGTAGTATAGTTGGGGCCGGGGGCACTGAAGCTTTCTTT. This chain links TRBV19 with TRBJ1-1; D may be TRBD1 (5 bases). Germline loops: CDR1 LNHDA, CDR2 SQIVND (reference sequence). The CDR3 consists of 15 residues. Trimming removed 1 base from V and 4 bases from J, with 13 bases in between.

The chain recombines TRBV11-2 with TRBJ1-2; D is perhaps TRBD1 (6 bases). Trimming removed 7 bases at V and 5 bases at J, with 20 bases between. Germline loops: CDR1 SGHAT, CDR2 FQNNGV. The length of the CDR3 is 15 residues. CDR3 nucleotides: TGTGCCAGCAATCCAATACAGGGTTTTCATTATGGCTACACCTTC. It yields the protein CASNPIQGFHYGYTF. Based on the CDR3 plus reference TRBV11-2 and TRBJ1-2, the full variable domain is EAGVAQSPRYKIIEKRQSVAFWCNPISGHATLYWYQQILGQGPKLLIQFQNNGVVDDSQLPKDRFSAERLKGVDSTLKIQPAKLEDSAVYLCASNPIQGFHYGYTFGSGTRLTVV.

The chain joins TRBV7-6 to TRBJ2-5, with 13 bases aligning to TRBD2. The germline CDR1 and CDR2 sequences are SGHVS and FNYEAQ. J gave up 5 bases and V 4 bases, and 13 bases lay outside the gene matches. This CDR3 has 18 amino acids. CDR3 residues: CASSYGLAGEPMGETQYF. The CDR3, as DNA: TGTGCCAGCAGCTACGGACTAGCGGGAGAACCTATGGGGGAGACCCAGTACTTC. The full variable domain, rest sourced from reference TRBV7-6 and TRBJ2-5, is GAGVSQSPRYKVTKRGQDVALRCDPISGHVSLYWYRQALGQGPEFLTYFNYEAQQDKSGLPNDRFSAERPEGSISTLTIQRTEQRDSAMYRCASSYGLAGEPMGETQYFGPGTRLLVL.

The CDR3 DNA follows: TGTGCCAGCAGCCCCCCAACAGATACGCAGTATTTT. It yields the protein CASSPPTDTQYF. This chain connects TRBV4-2 to TRBJ2-3; no clear D. The CDR3 is made up of 12 amino acids. Deletions cut 4 bases from V and 3 bases from J, with 5 bases between. CDR1 LGHNA and CDR2 YNFKEQ come from the germline V gene.

The genes are TRBV11-3 and TRBJ2-2, with unresolved D. V shed 5 bases and J shed 5 bases, with 9 bases lying between them. This CDR3 is 13 amino acids long. In germline, CDR1 is SGHNT, CDR2 YENEEA. The CDR3 region is CASSGMRTGELFF. CDR3 nucleotides: TGTGCCAGCAGCGGCATGCGGACCGGGGAGCTGTTTTTT.

The DNA of the CDR3 is TGTGCCAGCAGCGTAGCGGGCGGGAGTGGGACAGATACGCAGTATTTT. Residues: CASSVAGGSGTDTQYF. The chain combines TRBV9 with TRBJ2-3; 7 bases match TRBD2. CDR3 size: 16 residues. The V gene's germline CDR1 is SGDLS and CDR2 YYNGEE. V dropped 0 bases and J dropped 3; count of bases not matched to a gene: 7. Full variable domain (rest looked up from reference TRBV9 and TRBJ2-3): DSGVTQTPKHLITATGQRVTLRCSPRSGDLSVYWYQQSLDQGLQFLIQYYNGEERAKGNILERFSAQQFPDLHSELNLSSLELGDSALYFCASSVAGGSGTDTQYFGPGTRLTVL.

The chain joins TRBV20-1 to TRBJ1-5, with D possibly TRBD1 on 5 matching bases. This CDR3 comprises 15 residues. CDR1 is DFQATT and CDR2 is SNEGSKA in the germline V gene (reference sequence). The ends were cut back, 3 bases at V and 7 bases at J, with 19 bases in the middle. The CDR3 coding sequence is TGCAGTGCTAGTCCCTCGGGGGTTTTAGAACAGCCCCAGCATTTT. It codes for CSASPSGVLEQPQHF.

This rearrangement joins TRBV18 to TRBJ1-1; D is unclear. The V and J ends lost 0 bases and 1 base respectively, with 6 bases between them. There are 14 residues in the CDR3. Germline-derived CDR1 and CDR2 are KGHSH and LQKENI. CDR3 sequence reads: CASSPPHTNTEAFF. CDR3 bases: TGTGCCAGCTCACCACCGCACACGAACACTGAAGCTTTCTTT.

The chain uses TRBV6-4 and TRBJ2-2; TRBD2 aligns across 10 bases. The CDR3 spans 15 residues. Trimming took 3 bases from V and 6 from J; bases not matched to a gene: 4. Germline V gives CDR1 MRHNA, CDR2 SNTAGT. The CDR3 here is CASSEAAGGAGELFF. Here the CDR3 DNA reads TGTGCCAGCAGTGAAGCAGCGGGAGGGGCCGGGGAGCTGTTTTTT.

V usage is TRBV5-1 and J usage is TRBJ2-5; TRBD1 might be the D (7 bases). The CDR3 contains 14 residues. CDR1 SGHRS and CDR2 YFSETQ come from the germline V gene. Trimming removed 3 bases at V and 5 bases at J, with 14 bases between. CDR3 nucleotides: TGCGCCAGCAGCTCCACAGGGGAGGTGGAGACCCAGTACTTC. Its translation: CASSSTGEVETQYF.

V gene TRBV28 combines with J gene TRBJ1-2, with 7 bases aligning to TRBD1. This CDR3 region has 17 residues. J was trimmed by 0 bases and V by 4 bases; bases with no gene match: 11. Germline values: CDR1 MDHEN, CDR2 SYDVKM. As DNA, the CDR3 is TGTGCCAGCAGTTCCAACCCGACAGGGCCAGCTAACTATGGCTACACCTTC. It yields the protein CASSSNPTGPANYGYTF.

The chain combines TRBV19 with TRBJ1-5, with a weak D call TRBD1 (5 bases). The CDR3 covers 15 residues. In germline, CDR1 is LNHDA, CDR2 SQIVND (reference sequence). Trimming left V 10 bases short and J 2 bases short, with 18 bases between. Written as DNA, the CDR3 is TGTGCCACCATAGGCCAGGGAGGCGGCAATCAGCCCCAGCATTTT. Translation gives CATIGQGGGNQPQHF.

The chain uses TRBV18 and TRBJ1-1, with D possibly matching TRBD1 (6 bases). The CDR3 is made up of 14 amino acids. CDR1 is KGHSH, CDR2 LQKENI, per germline. The V end lost 4 bases, the J end lost 1 base, and 10 bases lay between the germline ends. CDR3 sequence: CASSRDKKNTEAFF. Written as DNA, the CDR3 is TGTGCCAGCTCACGGGACAAAAAGAACACTGAAGCTTTCTTT.

This clone came up once. The chain is built from TRBV2 and TRBJ1-3; 11 bases line up with TRBD1. Germline V gene sequence: CDR1 SNHLY, CDR2 FYNNEI. V trimming: 4 bases; J trimming: 2 bases; junction bases outside the gene matches: 1. The CDR3 is made up of 15 amino acids. The CDR3 here is CASSADRGPGNTIYF. The CDR3 nucleotides read TGTGCCAGCAGTGCGGACAGGGGGCCTGGAAACACCATATATTTT.

This chain uses TRBV10-1 with TRBJ1-4, with D tentatively TRBD1 (5 bases). This CDR3 is 15 amino acids long. V was clipped by 6 bases and J by 0 bases, with 11 bases between them. Germline V gene lookup returns CDR1 WNHNN and CDR2 SYGVQD (reference sequence). The CDR3 DNA reads TGCGCCAGCAGCTCAGGGTCAGCAACTAATGAAAAACTGTTTTTT. Encoded protein: CASSSGSATNEKLFF.

The V and J genes are TRBV12-3 or TRBV12-4 and TRBJ1-1; D is possibly TRBD1 (6 bases). V gave up 6 bases and J gave up 6 bases, with 14 bases separating them. The CDR3 covers 13 residues. CDR3: CASSPQGFSEAFF. CDR3 sequence (DNA): TGTGCCAGCAGCCCTCAGGGGTTCTCTGAAGCTTTCTTT.

The rearrangement links TRBV28 to TRBJ2-2; 11 nucleotides agree with TRBD2. V shed 5 bases, J shed 4 bases, and the junction held 6 bases outside the gene matches. The CDR3 runs to 16 residues. Germline lookup yields CDR1 MDHEN and CDR2 SYDVKM. CDR3 sequence (DNA): TGTGCCAGCAGTGATACTAGCGGGAGTAGCACCGGGGAGCTGTTTTTT. It encodes CASSDTSGSSTGELFF. The variable domain in full, completed from reference TRBV28 and TRBJ2-2, reads DVKVTQSSRYLVKRTGEKVFLECVQDMDHENMFWYRQDPGLGLRLIYFSYDVKMKEKGDIPEGYSVSREKKERFSLILESASTNQTSMYLCASSDTSGSSTGELFFGEGSRLTVL.

The genes are TRBV9 and TRBJ1-5, with a possible D match to TRBD1 (6 bases). The CDR3 runs 14 residues. Trimming shortened V by 5 bases and J by 0 bases, and 9 bases separated the two germline ends. Germline V lookup: CDR1 SGDLS, CDR2 YYNGEE. DNA for the CDR3: TGTGCCAGCAGTGCGGACAGTAGCAATCAGCCCCAGCATTTT. Its translation: CASSADSSNQPQHF.

The chain carries TRBV24-1 and TRBJ2-5; 12 nucleotides line up with TRBD1. After removal of 0 bases from V and 3 bases from J, the junction contained 4 bases not matched to a gene. From germline, CDR1 is KGHDR and CDR2 SFDVKD. The CDR3 is 17 amino acids. The DNA for the CDR3 is TGTGCCACCAGTGATTTGGCCGGGACAGGGGGCAAAGAGACCCAGTACTTC. Protein product: CATSDLAGTGGKETQYF.

The chain has TRBV24-1 and TRBJ1-4; 11 bases are a match to TRBD1. The CDR3 contains 14 residues. The J segment lost 5 bases and the V segment lost 7 bases, leaving 2 bases of the junction unmatched. The germline V gene encodes CDR1 KGHDR and CDR2 SFDVKD. The CDR3 protein is CATRGQGDNEKLFF. The DNA of the CDR3 is TGTGCCACCAGGGGACAGGGGGACAATGAAAAACTGTTTTTT.

For the CDR3, the DNA is TGTGCCAGCAGCTTAGCCGGGACAGGGAACAATGAGCAGTTCTTC. Its translation: CASSLAGTGNNEQFF. The chain carries TRBV7-3 and TRBJ2-1, with 9 bases lining up with TRBD1. Germline values: CDR1 SGHTA, CDR2 FQGTGA. V gave up 2 bases and J gave up 5 bases; unmatched junction bases: 4. This CDR3 has 15 residues.